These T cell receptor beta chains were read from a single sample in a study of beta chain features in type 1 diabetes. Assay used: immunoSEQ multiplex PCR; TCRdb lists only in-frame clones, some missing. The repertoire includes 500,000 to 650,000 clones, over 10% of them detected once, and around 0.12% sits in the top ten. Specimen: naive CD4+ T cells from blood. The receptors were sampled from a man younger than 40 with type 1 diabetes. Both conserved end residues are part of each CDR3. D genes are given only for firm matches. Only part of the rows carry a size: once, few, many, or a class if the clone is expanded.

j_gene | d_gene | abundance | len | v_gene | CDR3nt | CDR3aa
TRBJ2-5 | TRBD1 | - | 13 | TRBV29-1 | TGCAGCGCAGACAGGGATTCTCAAGAGACCCAGTACTTC | CSADRDSQETQYF
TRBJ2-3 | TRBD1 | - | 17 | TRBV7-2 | TGTGCCAGCAGCTCCGCCGGGACAGGGGGAATGGCAGATACGCAGTATTTT | CASSSAGTGGMADTQYF
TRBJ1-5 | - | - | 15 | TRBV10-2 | TGCGCCAGCAGTGGTCGTTGGGACAGCAATCAGCCCCAGCATTTT | CASSGRWDSNQPQHF
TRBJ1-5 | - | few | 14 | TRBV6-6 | TGTGCCAGCAGTAGGGGAGGGAACAATCAGCCCCAGCATTTT | CASSRGGNNQPQHF
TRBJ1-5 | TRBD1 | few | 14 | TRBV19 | TGTGCCAGTAGTACCACAGGGGGGAATCAGCCCCAGCATTTT | CASSTTGGNQPQHF
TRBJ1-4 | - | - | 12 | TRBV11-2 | TGTGCCAGCAGCTTAAACGGCGGAAAACTGTTTTTT | CASSLNGGKLFF
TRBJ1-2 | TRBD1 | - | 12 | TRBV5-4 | TGTGCCAGCAGCGCAGGGGGCGATGGCTACACCTTC | CASSAGGDGYTF
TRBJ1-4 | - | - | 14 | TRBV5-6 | TGTGCCAGCAGCTTCGAACAGCTTAATGAAAAACTGTTTTTT | CASSFEQLNEKLFF
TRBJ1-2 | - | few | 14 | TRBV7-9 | TGTGCCAGCACCTATGACAGGTGGACCTATGGCTACACCTTC | CASTYDRWTYGYTF
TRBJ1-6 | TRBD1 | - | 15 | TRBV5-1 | TGCGCCAGCAGCCAGGGACAGGGTGATAATTCACCCCTCCACTTT | CASSQGQGDNSPLHF
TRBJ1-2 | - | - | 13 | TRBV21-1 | TGTGCCAGCAGCAAGGACAGGGCTTATGGCTACACCTTC | CASSKDRAYGYTF
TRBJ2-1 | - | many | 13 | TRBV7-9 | TGTGCCAGCAGCTTAGTTCCCAGTAATGAGCAGTTCTTC | CASSLVPSNEQFF
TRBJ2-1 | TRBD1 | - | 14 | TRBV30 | TGTGCCTGGGCTGGACAGGGGGGTTACAATGAGCAGTTCTTC | CAWAGQGGYNEQFF
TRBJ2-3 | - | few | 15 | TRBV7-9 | TGTGCCAGCAGCTTAGCAGCGATCAACACAGATACGCAGTATTTT | CASSLAAINTDTQYF
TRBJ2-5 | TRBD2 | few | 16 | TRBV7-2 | TGTGCCAGCAGCCTTTTTAGCGGGGGGAACAAAGAGACCCAGTACTTC | CASSLFSGGNKETQYF
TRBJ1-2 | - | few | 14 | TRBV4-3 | TGCGCCAGCAGCCAAGATTACCAGGGAGAAGGCTACACCTTC | CASSQDYQGEGYTF
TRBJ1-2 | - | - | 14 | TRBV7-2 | TGTGCCAGCAGCTCCGGAGGGGTAGGCTATGGCTACACCTTC | CASSSGGVGYGYTF